Listed below are T cell receptor beta chains from one sample, sequenced in a study of blood T cells in healthy people across ages. TCRdb redid the calling of the 5' RACE reads with MiXCR, one entry per CDR3 protein. The sample lists about 1.8 million distinct CDR3 sequences, 49% occurring once. Sequences were obtained from blood. Receptors were obtained from a woman aged 40 to 50 in good health. Each CDR3 is given with its conserved first and last residue. The size entry is marked missing in some rows and otherwise reads once, few, many or a size class.

V gene	J gene	clone size	CDR3 protein
TRBV29-1	TRBJ2-3	many	CSVTPGQGADTQYF
TRBV6-1	TRBJ1-4	.	CASSGTLLAANEKLFF
TRBV5-4	TRBJ2-3	.	CASSLITSGSTDTQYF
TRBV5-6	.	.	CASSTRTSDWETQYF
TRBV6-1	TRBJ2-6	.	CASSRDILSSGANVLTF
TRBV20-1	.	.	CSAAMGTGRRETQYF
TRBV5-1	TRBJ2-5	many	CASSHKETQYF
TRBV7-2	TRBJ1-2	.	CASTKLPRPKAPYGYTF
TRBV6-2/TRBV6-3	TRBJ1-5	.	CASSRRGTGQPRHF
TRBV6-6	TRBJ1-2	.	CASSYSEANGYTF
TRBV7-9	TRBJ2-3	.	CASSLEVLAGRSQYF
TRBV29-1	TRBJ1-2	few	CSVERDRVGGGGYTF
TRBV29-1	TRBJ1-5	.	CSVVVQGNQPQHF
TRBV5-1	TRBJ1-2	few	CASSATGISGYTF
TRBV12-3/TRBV12-4	TRBJ1-4	once	CTSSWGREKLFF
TRBV4-1	TRBJ1-5	.	CASSQLVGRHNQPQHF
TRBV5-1	TRBJ2-1	.	CASSWRKDTGLLQIGNEQFF
TRBV20-1	TRBJ2-3	.	CSATARGGGTDTQYF
TRBV21-1	TRBJ1-1	few	CASSKEKGDLDTEAFF
TRBV6-2/TRBV6-3	TRBJ2-5	.	CASSYSRVVEETQYF
TRBV12-3/TRBV12-4	TRBJ2-3	.	CASRSTPGGVATQYF
TRBV6-5	TRBJ2-3	.	CASGDRGTTDTQYF
TRBV20-1	TRBJ2-5	.	CSATGLAEETQYF
TRBV7-2	TRBJ2-5	.	CASSQTSGGGSGTQYF
TRBV19	.	once	CASSMDTTAYEQYF
TRBV24-1	TRBJ2-5	.	CATSRGARGNYNEQYF
TRBV7-8	TRBJ2-5	.	CASSLGRRGPNNEQYF
TRBV4-1	TRBJ2-3	.	CASSHSGGADTQYF
TRBV19	TRBJ2-5	.	CASSISLGQGGETQYF
TRBV20-1	TRBJ1-5	.	CSARETPEGKNQPQHF
TRBV6-5	TRBJ2-1	.	CASSYGRFSGGAHEQFF
TRBV19	TRBJ2-1	once	CASIPTGGNEQFF
TRBV20-1	TRBJ2-1	.	CSATQGYEQFF
TRBV6-5	TRBJ2-1	.	CASSYRRQGFYNEQFF
TRBV29-1	TRBJ2-3	.	CSVEGWGTQYF
TRBV4-3	TRBJ2-3	.	CASSQALAFTDTQYF
TRBV6-5	TRBJ2-4	.	CASSPGTVTSKNIQYF
TRBV4-2	TRBJ1-2	.	CASSPRIREANYGYTF
TRBV11-2	TRBJ1-6	few	CASSLRTGDLPLHF
TRBV28	TRBJ2-1	.	CASSLYRSQFNEQFF
TRBV21-1	TRBJ2-1	.	CASSSPLTHPDYNEQFF
TRBV29-1	TRBJ2-3	once	CSTEFGCTDTQYF
TRBV20-1	TRBJ2-5	.	CSASLTGGAQYF
TRBV4-3	TRBJ2-7	few	CASSPRGSYNEQYF
TRBV9	TRBJ1-2	.	CASSVARDSKIGYTF
TRBV20-1	TRBJ1-6	.	CSATGTANSPLHF
TRBV9	TRBJ2-5	few	CASSVVGARKETQYF
TRBV5-6	TRBJ1-2	.	CACSLGDRWRNGYTF
TRBV4-2	TRBJ2-1	.	CASSQDLGTEFDEQFF
TRBV12-3/TRBV12-4	TRBJ2-1	.	CASGDIGSDYNGQFF